This T cell receptor beta chain was documented in a study of graft-versus-host responses after intestinal transplantation. Study in general: The recipients all started with anti-thymocyte globulin induction and then took tacrolimus and steroids for 3 to 4 years.

Measured with immunoSEQ multiplex PCR; TCRdb has only the in-frame clones, and not every one. Of about 23,000 clones listed, around 80% are singletons. Findings and limits, study-wide: Clonal ratios of graft-versus-host to host-versus-graft in allografts were high for patients exhibiting graft-donor T cell macrochimerism. Declines in HvG clones occurring early post-transplant were associated with peak circulating GvH clone levels.

As concerns this clone: No antigen is known for it.

The CDR3 spans 17 residues. Germline V gives CDR1 SGHTA, CDR2 FQGNSA. V lost 6 bases, J lost 6 bases, and 15 bases stayed unmatched. The graft tissue was processed, and this released both intraepithelial and lamina propria lymphocytes. The clonotype comes from a human patient who received an intestinal transplant, so some T cells may come from the graft donor. The sample consisted of ileum tissue, taken 12 days after intestinal transplant. The chain carries TRBV7-2 and TRBJ1-3, with 9 bases identical to TRBD1. CDR3 in DNA: TGTGCCAGCAGGTTCACGCCGGGACAGGGTCAAGAAAACACCATATATTTT. Translating it yields CASRFTPGQGQENTIYF. Full variable domain (missing parts from reference TRBV7-2 and TRBJ1-3): GAGVSQSPSNKVTEKGKDVELRCDPISGHTALYWYRQSLGQGLEFLIYFQGNSAPDKSGLPSDRFSAERTGGSVSTLTIQRTQQEDSAVYLCASRFTPGQGQENTIYFGEGSWLTVV.